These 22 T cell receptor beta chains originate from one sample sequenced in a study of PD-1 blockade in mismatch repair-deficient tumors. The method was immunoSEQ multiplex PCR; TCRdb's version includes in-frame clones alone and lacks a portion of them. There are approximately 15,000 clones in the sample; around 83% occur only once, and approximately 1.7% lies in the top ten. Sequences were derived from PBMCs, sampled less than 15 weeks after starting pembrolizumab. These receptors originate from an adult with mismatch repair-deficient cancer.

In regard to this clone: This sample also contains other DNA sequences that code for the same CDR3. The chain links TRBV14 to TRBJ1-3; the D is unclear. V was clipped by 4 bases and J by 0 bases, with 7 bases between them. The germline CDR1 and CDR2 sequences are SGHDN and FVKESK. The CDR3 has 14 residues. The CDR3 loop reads CASSRALSGNTIYF. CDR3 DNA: TGTGCCAGCAGCCGGGCGCTCTCTGGAAACACCATATATTTT.

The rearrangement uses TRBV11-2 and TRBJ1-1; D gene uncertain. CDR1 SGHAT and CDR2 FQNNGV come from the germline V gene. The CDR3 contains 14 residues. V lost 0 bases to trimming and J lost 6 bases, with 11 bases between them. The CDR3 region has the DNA TGTGCCAGCAGCTTAGATCCGGGGAATTCTGAAGCTTTCTTT. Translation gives CASSLDPGNSEAFF.

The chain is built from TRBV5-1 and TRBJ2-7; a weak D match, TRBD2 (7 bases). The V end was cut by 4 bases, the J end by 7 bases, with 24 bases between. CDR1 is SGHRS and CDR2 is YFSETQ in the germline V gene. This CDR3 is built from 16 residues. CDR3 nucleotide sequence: TGCGCCAGCAGCCCTGGGGGGGCCGCCCAACTAGGAGAGCAGTACTTC. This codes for CASSPGGAAQLGEQYF.

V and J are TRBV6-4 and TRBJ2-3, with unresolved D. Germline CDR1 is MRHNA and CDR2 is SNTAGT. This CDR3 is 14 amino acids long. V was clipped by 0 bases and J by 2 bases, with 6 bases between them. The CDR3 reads CASSDSGHTDTQYF. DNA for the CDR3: TGTGCCAGCAGTGACTCGGGCCACACAGATACGCAGTATTTT.

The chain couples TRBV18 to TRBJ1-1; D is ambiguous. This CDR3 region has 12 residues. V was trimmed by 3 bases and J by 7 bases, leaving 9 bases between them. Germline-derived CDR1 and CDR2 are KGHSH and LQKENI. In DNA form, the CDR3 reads TGTGCCAGCTCACCCCGAAGAGGTGAAGCTTTCTTT. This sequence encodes CASSPRRGEAFF.

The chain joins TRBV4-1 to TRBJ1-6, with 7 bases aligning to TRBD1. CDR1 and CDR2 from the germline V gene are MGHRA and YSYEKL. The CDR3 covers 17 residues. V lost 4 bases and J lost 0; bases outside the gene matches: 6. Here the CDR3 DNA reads TGCGCCAGCAGCCGGGACAGAATGAGCTCCTATAATTCACCCCTCCACTTT. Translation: CASSRDRMSSYNSPLHF.

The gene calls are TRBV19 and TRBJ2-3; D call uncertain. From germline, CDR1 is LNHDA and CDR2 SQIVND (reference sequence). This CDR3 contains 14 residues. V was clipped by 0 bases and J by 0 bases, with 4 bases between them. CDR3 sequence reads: CASSIDRSTDTQYF. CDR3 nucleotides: TGTGCCAGTAGTATAGATCGGAGCACAGATACGCAGTATTTT.

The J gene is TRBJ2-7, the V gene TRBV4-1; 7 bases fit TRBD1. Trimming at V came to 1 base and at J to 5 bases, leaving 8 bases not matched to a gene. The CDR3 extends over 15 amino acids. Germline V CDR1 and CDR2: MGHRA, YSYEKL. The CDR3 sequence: CASSQVGGGYNEQYF. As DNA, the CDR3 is TGCGCCAGCAGCCAAGTAGGGGGCGGGTACAACGAGCAGTACTTC.

The DNA for the CDR3 is TGTGCCAGCACCAAATTCGGGGGGAATGGCTACACCTTC. It translates to CASTKFGGNGYTF. The J gene is TRBJ1-2, the V gene TRBV2; D might be TRBD1 (5 bases). The CDR3 is made up of 13 amino acids. The germline V and J ends were trimmed by 7 bases and 6 bases, with 15 bases remaining between them. The germline V gene encodes CDR1 SNHLY and CDR2 FYNNEI.

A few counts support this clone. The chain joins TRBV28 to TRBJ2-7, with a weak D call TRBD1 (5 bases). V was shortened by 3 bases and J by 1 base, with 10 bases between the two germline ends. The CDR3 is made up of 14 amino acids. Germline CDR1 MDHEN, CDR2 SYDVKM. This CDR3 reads CASSFLQGSYEQYF. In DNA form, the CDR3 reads TGTGCCAGCAGTTTTCTCCAGGGTTCCTACGAGCAGTACTTC.

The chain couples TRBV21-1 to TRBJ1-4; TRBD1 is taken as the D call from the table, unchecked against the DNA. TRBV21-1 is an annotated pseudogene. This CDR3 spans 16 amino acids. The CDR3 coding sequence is TGTGCCAGCAGACGGGACAGGGGGATATCTAATGAAAAACTGTTTTTT. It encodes CASRRDRGISNEKLFF.

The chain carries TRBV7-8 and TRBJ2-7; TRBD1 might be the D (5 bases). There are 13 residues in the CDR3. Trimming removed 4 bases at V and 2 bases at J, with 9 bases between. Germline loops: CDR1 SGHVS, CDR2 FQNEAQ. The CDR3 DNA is TGTGCCAGCAGCTCCTTCAGGGCCTACGAGCAGTACTTC. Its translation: CASSSFRAYEQYF.

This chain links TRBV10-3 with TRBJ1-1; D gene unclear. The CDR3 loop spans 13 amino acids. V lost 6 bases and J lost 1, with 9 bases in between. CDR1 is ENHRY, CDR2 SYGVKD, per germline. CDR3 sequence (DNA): TGTGCCATCAGGGATACAGAGAACACTGAAGCTTTCTTT. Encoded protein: CAIRDTENTEAFF.

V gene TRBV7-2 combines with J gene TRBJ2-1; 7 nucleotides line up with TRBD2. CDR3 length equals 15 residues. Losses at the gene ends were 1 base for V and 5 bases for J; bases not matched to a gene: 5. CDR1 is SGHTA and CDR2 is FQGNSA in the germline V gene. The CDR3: CASSLGAGTNNEQFF. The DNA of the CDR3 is TGTGCCAGCAGCTTAGGAGCGGGAACTAACAATGAGCAGTTCTTC. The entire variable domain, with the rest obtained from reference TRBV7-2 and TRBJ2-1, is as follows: GAGVSQSPSNKVTEKGKDVELRCDPISGHTALYWYRQSLGQGLEFLIYFQGNSAPDKSGLPSDRFSAERTGGSVSTLTIQRTQQEDSAVYLCASSLGAGTNNEQFFGPGTRLTVL.

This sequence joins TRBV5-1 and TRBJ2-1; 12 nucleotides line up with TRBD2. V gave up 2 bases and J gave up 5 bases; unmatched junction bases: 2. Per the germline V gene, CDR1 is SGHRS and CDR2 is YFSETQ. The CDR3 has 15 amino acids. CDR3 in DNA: TGCGCCAGCAGCTTCCTAGCGGGAGGGAACAATGAGCAGTTCTTC. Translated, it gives CASSFLAGGNNEQFF.

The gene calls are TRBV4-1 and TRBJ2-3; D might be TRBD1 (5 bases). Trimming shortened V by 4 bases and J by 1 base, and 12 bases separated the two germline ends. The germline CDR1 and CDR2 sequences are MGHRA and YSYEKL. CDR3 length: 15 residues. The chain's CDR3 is CASSRKGAGTDTQYF. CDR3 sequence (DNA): TGCGCCAGCAGCCGAAAAGGGGCCGGCACAGATACGCAGTATTTT.

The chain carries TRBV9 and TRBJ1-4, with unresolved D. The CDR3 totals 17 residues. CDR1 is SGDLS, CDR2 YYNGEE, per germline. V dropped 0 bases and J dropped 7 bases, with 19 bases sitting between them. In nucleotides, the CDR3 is TGTGCCAGCAGCGTAGGGGTGGGCCAAATGGGTCTTGAAAAACTGTTTTTT. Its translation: CASSVGVGQMGLEKLFF.

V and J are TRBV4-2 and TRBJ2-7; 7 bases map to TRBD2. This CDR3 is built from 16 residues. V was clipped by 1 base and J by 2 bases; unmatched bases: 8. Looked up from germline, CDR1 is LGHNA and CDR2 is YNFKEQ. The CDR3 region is CASSQVLSSGTYEQYF. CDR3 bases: TGTGCCAGCAGCCAAGTACTCTCTAGCGGAACCTACGAGCAGTACTTC.

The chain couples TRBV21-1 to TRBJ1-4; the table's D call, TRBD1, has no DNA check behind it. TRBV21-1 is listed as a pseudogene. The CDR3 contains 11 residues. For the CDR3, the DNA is TGTGCCAGCAGGGGCAATGAAAAACTGTTTTTT. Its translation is CASRGNEKLFF.

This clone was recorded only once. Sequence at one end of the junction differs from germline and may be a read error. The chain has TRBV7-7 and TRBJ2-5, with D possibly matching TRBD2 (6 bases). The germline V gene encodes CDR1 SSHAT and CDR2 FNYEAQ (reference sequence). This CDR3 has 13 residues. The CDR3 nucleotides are TGTGCTAGCAGCTTAGGCGGGAAAGAGACCCAGTACTTC. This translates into CASSLGGKETQYF.

The CDR3 region has the DNA TGCGCCAGCAGGGGAGGCTACCCTAGCACAGATACGCAGTATTTT. It encodes CASRGGYPSTDTQYF. The chain carries TRBV5-1 and TRBJ2-3, with D possibly TRBD2 on 6 matching bases. Germline V gene data show CDR1 as SGHRS and CDR2 as YFSETQ. This CDR3 is built from 15 residues. Deletions cut 5 bases from V and 0 bases from J, with 13 bases between. Full variable domain (rest looked up from reference TRBV5-1 and TRBJ2-3): KAGVTQTPRYLIKTRGQQVTLSCSPISGHRSVSWYQQTPGQGLQFLFEYFSETQRNKGNFPGRFSGRQFSNSRSEMNVSTLELGDSALYLCASRGGYPSTDTQYFGPGTRLTVL.

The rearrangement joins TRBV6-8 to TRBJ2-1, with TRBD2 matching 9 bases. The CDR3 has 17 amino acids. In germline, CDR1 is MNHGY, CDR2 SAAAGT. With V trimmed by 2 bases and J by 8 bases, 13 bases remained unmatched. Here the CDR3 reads CASSYNLLGGRVDEQFF. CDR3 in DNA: TGTGCCAGCAGTTACAATCTACTGGGCGGGAGGGTTGATGAGCAGTTCTTC.